This entry lists 16 T cell receptor beta chains sequenced from one sample in a study of immune cell composition in non-small cell lung cancer. Data came from immunoSEQ multiplex PCR; TCRdb stores just in-frame clones and leaves some out. This sample has some 4,900 clones, with roughly two thirds found just once. Normal lung sampling was at least 3 cm from the tumour, as distant as possible. What was sequenced was non-adjacent lung tissue. These receptor sequences come from a human donor with non-small cell lung cancer.

J is TRBJ2-1 and V is TRBV6-5; 8 bases line up with TRBD1. The CDR3 loop spans 12 amino acids. V was clipped by 6 bases and J by 8 bases; unmatched bases: 3. Germline lookup yields CDR1 MNHEY and CDR2 SVGAGI. The CDR3: CASRARGHEQFF. For the CDR3, the DNA is TGTGCCAGCAGAGCCAGGGGGCATGAGCAGTTCTTC.

This clone appeared a single time. The genes are TRBV5-6 and TRBJ1-1; tentative D call: TRBD1 (6 bases). Germline CDR1 is SGHDT and CDR2 is YYEEEE. Trimming took off 1 base at V and 4 bases at J, with 17 bases between the two ends. The CDR3 covers 16 residues. CDR3 sequence reads: CASSLLTGSLATEAFF. CDR3 coding DNA: TGTGCCAGCAGCTTGTTAACAGGGTCCTTGGCCACTGAAGCTTTCTTT.

The chain recombines TRBV9 with TRBJ2-7; D may be TRBD2 (7 bases). Germline CDR1 reads SGDLS; CDR2 reads YYNGEE. The length of the CDR3 is 15 residues. Trimming removed 3 bases at V and 4 bases at J, with 17 bases between. The CDR3 region has the DNA TGTGCCAGCAGCGCCCAGTGGGGGGGGCAATACGAGCAGTACTTC. This gives the protein CASSAQWGGQYEQYF.

This chain links TRBV5-4 with TRBJ2-1; D is possibly TRBD1 (6 bases). V was pared by 4 bases and J by 6 bases, with 14 bases between. This CDR3 is 14 amino acids long. The V gene's germline CDR1 is SGHNT and CDR2 YYREEE (reference sequence). The CDR3 DNA is TGTGCCAGCAGCGGGATCGGGACACCCAATGAGCAGTTCTTC. Residues: CASSGIGTPNEQFF.

The V gene is TRBV5-4, the J gene TRBJ2-3; a weak D match, TRBD2 (5 bases). The CDR3 loop spans 15 amino acids. In germline, CDR1 is SGHNT, CDR2 YYREEE (reference sequence). The V end was cut by 1 base, the J end by 4 bases, with 13 bases between. This chain's CDR3 is CASSLQEVYADTQYF. The CDR3 coding sequence is TGTGCCAGCAGCTTGCAGGAGGTTTACGCAGATACGCAGTATTTT.

In this sample, this clone turned up once. V and J are TRBV10-3 and TRBJ2-7, with a possible D match to TRBD2 (5 bases). The CDR3 consists of 11 residues. Between the trimmed V and J ends, which lost 4 bases and 6 bases, there was a span of 7 bases. Germline values: CDR1 ENHRY, CDR2 SYGVKD. CDR3 in DNA: TGTGCCATCAGTGTTGAGGGCGAGCAGTACTTC. As protein: CAISVEGEQYF.

V and J are TRBV28 and TRBJ2-3; 7 bases are shared with TRBD1. The CDR3 runs to 16 residues. CDR1 and CDR2 from the germline V gene are MDHEN and SYDVKM. The V gene end was trimmed by 5 bases and the J gene end by 4 bases; junction bases not matched to a gene: 12. The CDR3 is CASSLLRDREADTQYF. The CDR3 DNA is TGTGCCAGCAGTCTTCTCAGGGACAGAGAGGCAGATACGCAGTATTTT.

This chain joins TRBV7-9 and TRBJ2-5; D may be TRBD1 (6 bases). The CDR3 is 15 residues long. In germline, CDR1 is SEHNR, CDR2 FQNEAQ (reference sequence). The V gene lost 5 bases and the J gene lost 6 bases, with 19 bases spanning the gap. The CDR3 sequence is CASSPPRTGHKTQYF. The CDR3 DNA reads as TGTGCCAGCAGCCCCCCCAGAACAGGGCACAAGACCCAGTACTTC.

This rearrangement joins TRBV27 to TRBJ1-2, with 7 bases identical to TRBD1. Germline V gene lookup returns CDR1 MNHEY and CDR2 SMNVEV (reference sequence). CDR3 length: 13 residues. V gave up 2 bases and J gave up 8 bases; unmatched junction bases: 5. The CDR3 coding sequence is TGTGCCAGCAGTTTAGAAGGGGGCCTCGGCTACACCTTC. Translated, it gives CASSLEGGLGYTF.

By frequency in the sample, this clone is medium-sized. The chain combines TRBV28 with TRBJ2-7; D possibly corresponds to TRBD2 (5 bases). Trimming took off 8 bases at V and 7 bases at J, with 24 bases between the two ends. CDR1 MDHEN and CDR2 SYDVKM come from the germline V gene. The length of the CDR3 is 15 residues. For the CDR3, the DNA is TGTGCCAGCGGAACCCCTGGAGGAGGCCAATGGGAGCAGTACTTC. It yields the protein CASGTPGGGQWEQYF.

The J gene is TRBJ2-7, the V gene TRBV5-1; the match to TRBD2 covers 13 bases. The trim removed 1 base at V and 5 bases at J, leaving 6 bases unmatched. The CDR3 has 16 residues. Germline V lookup: CDR1 SGHRS, CDR2 YFSETQ. As DNA, the CDR3 is TGCGCCAGCAGCTTGACCGGGACTAGCGGGGATAACGAGCAGTACTTC. Translation gives CASSLTGTSGDNEQYF.

This clone showed up just once. The chain carries TRBV2 and TRBJ1-2, with TRBD1 identical over 7 bases. Looked up from germline, CDR1 is SNHLY and CDR2 is FYNNEI. The J segment lost 3 bases and the V segment lost 8 bases, leaving 9 bases of the junction unmatched. The CDR3 runs 14 residues. The CDR3, as DNA: TGTGCCAGCGGAATGGGCAGGGGGGACTATGGCTACACCTTC. This encodes CASGMGRGDYGYTF.

V is TRBV28 and J is TRBJ2-3; D gene unclear. This CDR3 is 14 amino acids long. The germline gives CDR1 MDHEN, CDR2 SYDVKM. Trimming removed 3 bases from V and 4 bases from J, with 11 bases in between. CDR3 sequence (DNA): TGTGCCAGCAGTTTTACTCCGGGTGCAGATACGCAGTATTTT. This sequence encodes CASSFTPGADTQYF.

The chain recombines TRBV27 with TRBJ1-1, with D possibly TRBD1 on 6 matching bases. CDR3 length: 15 residues. V was cut by 3 bases and J by 8 bases, with 19 bases left in between. Germline CDR1 MNHEY, CDR2 SMNVEV (reference sequence). Written as DNA, the CDR3 is TGTGCCAGCAGTTTGACCAGGGGCGCCAGACTGGAAGCTTTCTTT. Amino acid sequence: CASSLTRGARLEAFF.

The J gene is TRBJ1-4, the V gene TRBV5-1; D possibly corresponds to TRBD1 (6 bases). Trimming removed 0 bases from V and 3 bases from J, with 12 bases in between. Germline CDR1 SGHRS, CDR2 YFSETQ. The CDR3 covers 16 residues. CDR3 residues: CASSLARGLSNEKLFF. For the CDR3, the DNA is TGCGCCAGCAGCTTGGCCAGGGGATTGTCTAATGAAAAACTGTTTTTT.

This clone was seen a handful of times. V is TRBV28 and J is TRBJ1-5; D gene ambiguous. V was trimmed by 7 bases and J by 1 base, leaving 11 bases between them. The CDR3 is 14 residues long. Germline CDR1 and CDR2: MDHEN and SYDVKM. This CDR3 is CASMTGGSNQPQHF. The CDR3 DNA reads as TGTGCCAGCATGACCGGAGGGAGCAATCAGCCCCAGCATTTT.